This record looks at one T cell receptor beta chain sequence and its context. Its ends do not fully match the called genes, so a read error is possible. TCRdb reprocessed the reads via MiXCR and lists one record per CDR3 protein. The data show 75,000 to 100,000 distinct CDR3 sequences, roughly 28% seen once. Germline CDR1 MDHEN, CDR2 SYDVKM. CDR3 length: 16 amino acids. These data are taken from a study of type 1 regulatory T cells. About the research overall: T-allo10 is an in vitro-generated, Tr1-enriched CD4 T cell product specific for alloantigen.

The receptor's source is a human donor in good health. This sequence joins TRBV28 and TRBJ1-6, with D tentatively TRBD1 (6 bases). The sample was CD4+ T cells, either the whole sample or a sorted fraction (not recorded which). In DNA, the CDR3 is TGTGTCAGCAGCCTGCCCCAGGGGCTGGATAATTCACCCCTCCACTTT. Translation: CVSSLPQGLDNSPLHF.